The 32 T cell receptor beta chains listed next were all sequenced from one sample in a study of blood T cell repertoires in COVID-19. TCRdb keeps only in-frame clones here, not all; method: immunoSEQ multiplex PCR. The sample lists 60,000 to 90,000 clones; approximately 80% were seen once. The sample comprised peripheral blood. The receptor set was obtained from a man between 60 and 75 years old with active or convalescent COVID-19.

J is TRBJ1-1 and V is TRBV5-4; D might be TRBD1 (5 bases). The length of the CDR3 is 13 residues. The germline V gene encodes CDR1 SGHNT and CDR2 YYREEE (reference sequence). V was trimmed by 1 base and J by 7 bases, leaving 11 bases between them. CDR3 coding DNA: TGTGCCAGCAGCTTGCAGGGCGGGGATGAAGCTTTCTTT. The encoded protein is CASSLQGGDEAFF. The variable domain in full, completed from reference TRBV5-4 and TRBJ1-1, reads ETGVTQSPTHLIKTRGQQVTLRCSSQSGHNTVSWYQQALGQGPQFIFQYYREEENGRGNFPPRFSGLQFPNYSSELNVNALELDDSALYLCASSLQGGDEAFFGQGTRLTVV.

This clone was recorded a few times. V usage is TRBV6-2 or TRBV6-3 and J usage is TRBJ2-1; 9 bases fit TRBD1. Trimming at V came to 2 bases and at J to 0 bases, leaving 11 bases not matched to a gene. Per the germline V gene, CDR1 is MNHEY and CDR2 is SVGEGT. CDR3 length: 19 residues. As DNA, the CDR3 is TGTGCCAGCAGTTACACCGGGACAGGGCAATTCAGCTCCTACAATGAGCAGTTCTTC. Translating it yields CASSYTGTGQFSSYNEQFF.

The sample holds one count of this clone. An end of the junction differs from the germline gene, which may be a read error. The rearrangement uses TRBV7-2 and TRBJ2-5, with D uncertain. Per the germline V gene, CDR1 is SGHTA and CDR2 is FQGNSA. This CDR3 has 9 amino acids. Here the CDR3 DNA reads TGTGCCAGCAGCTTAGAACTCCACTTC. It translates to CASSLELHF.

This clone was observed once. This chain joins TRBV11-2 and TRBJ2-1, with D hard to call. Per the germline V gene, CDR1 is SGHAT and CDR2 is FQNNGV. The CDR3 has 13 residues. V was clipped by 5 bases and J by 7 bases, with 12 bases between them. The CDR3: CASSNPRLNEQFF. The CDR3 bases are TGTGCCAGCAGCAACCCTAGGTTAAATGAGCAGTTCTTC.

This clone was seen just once. The chain recombines TRBV7-2 with TRBJ1-1; D perhaps matches TRBD1 (6 bases). The V and J ends lost 4 bases and 4 bases respectively, with 22 bases between them. This CDR3 is built from 17 residues. Germline assignment: CDR1 SGHTA and CDR2 FQGNSA. The CDR3 nucleotides are TGTGCCAGCAGCTGGAGGGGGGGTGGCTCATGGGGCACTGAAGCTTTCTTT. The encoded protein is CASSWRGGGSWGTEAFF.

The chain employs TRBV7-9 and TRBJ1-2; maybe TRBD1 (6 bases). The CDR3 runs 13 residues. Trimming stripped 5 bases from V and 6 bases from J, with 13 bases between. Germline CDR1 SEHNR, CDR2 FQNEAQ (reference sequence). Written as DNA, the CDR3 is TGTGCCAGCAGCCCAAAGAACAGGGATGGCTACACCTTC. It codes for CASSPKNRDGYTF.

V usage is TRBV7-8 and J usage is TRBJ1-5, with D perhaps matching TRBD1 (5 bases). The CDR3 loop spans 15 amino acids. Germline CDR1 and CDR2: SGHVS and FQNEAQ. The ends were cut back, 3 bases at V and 0 bases at J, with 9 bases in the middle. DNA for the CDR3: TGTGCCAGCAGCTTCCAGGGAGGTAGCAATCAGCCCCAGCATTTT. Encoded protein: CASSFQGGSNQPQHF.

This clone was observed once. V is TRBV9 and J is TRBJ1-2, with D uncertain. The CDR3 is 15 amino acids. Germline CDR1 reads SGDLS; CDR2 reads YYNGEE. Trimming cost V 0 bases and J 4 bases, with 13 bases left between them. Here the CDR3 reads CASSVAEGRRYGYTF. CDR3 sequence (DNA): TGTGCCAGCAGCGTAGCTGAGGGTCGGCGCTATGGCTACACCTTC.

This chain uses TRBV18 with TRBJ2-1, with D possibly TRBD1 on 5 matching bases. V lost 2 bases, J lost 8 bases, and 13 bases lay in between. This CDR3 comprises 14 residues. CDR1 KGHSH and CDR2 LQKENI come from the germline V gene. CDR3 region: CASSPKAGIDEQFF. CDR3 bases: TGTGCCAGCTCACCAAAGGCAGGGATAGATGAGCAGTTCTTC. Filled out from reference TRBV18 and TRBJ2-1, the complete variable domain reads NAGVMQNPRHLVRRRGQEARLRCSPMKGHSHVYWYRQLPEEGLKFMVYLQKENIIDESGMPKERFSAEFPKEGPSILRIQQVVRGDSAAYFCASSPKAGIDEQFFGPGTRLTVL.

This chain links TRBV5-4 with TRBJ2-6; TRBD2 matches 8 bases. Germline lookup yields CDR1 SGHNT and CDR2 YYREEE (reference sequence). CDR3 length: 17 residues. J gave up 0 bases and V 5 bases, and 7 bases lay outside the gene matches. In DNA, the CDR3 is TGTGCCAGCAGGACGGGGGGGCAGAGCTCTGGGGCCAACGTCCTGACTTTC. Protein: CASRTGGQSSGANVLTF.

The V and J genes are TRBV6-5 and TRBJ2-1, with 8 nucleotides matching TRBD1. Germline CDR1 is MNHEY and CDR2 is SVGAGI. Trimming at V came to 6 bases and at J to 6 bases, leaving 10 bases not matched to a gene. The CDR3 spans 15 residues. Here the CDR3 reads CASRPPGQGSNEQFF. CDR3 sequence (DNA): TGTGCCAGCAGACCCCCCGGACAGGGCAGCAATGAGCAGTTCTTC.

In DNA, the CDR3 is TGTGCCTGGACGGGACAGGGGGCCTTAAATGAAAAACTGTTTTTT. Translating it yields CAWTGQGALNEKLFF. The chain is built from TRBV30 and TRBJ1-4, with TRBD1 identical over 12 bases. The germline CDR1 and CDR2 sequences are GTSNPN and SVGIG (reference sequence). With 4 bases clipped from V and 5 bases from J, the junction kept 5 bases outside the gene matches. The length of the CDR3 is 15 residues.

The V and J genes are TRBV18 and TRBJ2-7; the D gene is possibly TRBD2 (6 bases). CDR3 length: 13 residues. Trimming pared 4 bases from V and 1 base from J, leaving 8 bases between. Per the germline V gene, CDR1 is KGHSH and CDR2 is LQKENI. The CDR3: CASSLGGSYEQYF. CDR3 sequence (DNA): TGTGCCAGCTCACTGGGGGGATCCTACGAGCAGTACTTC.

This clone came up a few times. The chain carries TRBV6-2 or TRBV6-3 and TRBJ2-1; 14 bases are a match to TRBD2. The CDR3 totals 18 residues. The V and J ends lost 0 bases and 8 bases, in that order; junction bases with no gene match: 9. Germline-derived CDR1 and CDR2 are MNHEY and SVGEGT. The CDR3: CASSYSPIGLAGGDEQFF. The CDR3 nucleotides read TGTGCCAGCAGTTACTCCCCCATCGGACTAGCGGGGGGTGATGAGCAGTTCTTC.

In its sample, this clone was seen a few times. The V and J genes are TRBV27 and TRBJ1-1; 7 bases line up with TRBD1. Germline V gene data show CDR1 as MNHEY and CDR2 as SMNVEV (reference sequence). V dropped 5 bases and J dropped 1; count of bases not matched to a gene: 10. The CDR3 is 16 residues long. The CDR3 sequence: CASSPGTATRNTEAFF. CDR3 DNA sequence: TGTGCCAGCAGTCCAGGGACAGCCACTCGGAACACTGAAGCTTTCTTT.

The chain uses TRBV6-2 or TRBV6-3 and TRBJ1-1; D uncertain. The germline V gene encodes CDR1 MNHEY and CDR2 SVGEGT. The CDR3 is 12 residues long. Trimming pared 10 bases from V and 9 bases from J, leaving 18 bases between. CDR3: CATSDGEVKAFF. CDR3 in DNA: TGTGCCACCAGCGACGGGGAGGTAAAAGCTTTCTTT.

This clone showed up just once. The chain carries TRBV4-2 and TRBJ1-5; D ambiguous. The CDR3 covers 15 residues. The germline gives CDR1 LGHNA, CDR2 YNFKEQ. The V end was cut by 0 bases, the J end by 6 bases, with 12 bases between. CDR3 sequence: CASSQDPDGSQPQHF. CDR3 sequence (DNA): TGTGCCAGCAGCCAAGACCCGGACGGGAGTCAGCCCCAGCATTTT.

Only one count was recorded for this clone. The gene calls are TRBV12-3 or TRBV12-4 and TRBJ2-2, with TRBD2 matching 7 bases. V lost 11 bases and J lost 1; bases outside the gene matches: 4. This CDR3 spans 13 amino acids. The CDR3 loop reads CASTGGNTGELFF. The CDR3 DNA reads TGTGCCTCGACGGGGGGGAACACCGGGGAGCTGTTTTTT.

In this sample, this clone turned up once. The V and J genes are TRBV5-1 and TRBJ2-7; D is possibly TRBD1 (6 bases). The CDR3 totals 13 residues. Trimming left V 0 bases short and J 5 bases short, with 9 bases between. Germline V CDR1 and CDR2: SGHRS, YFSETQ. CDR3 bases: TGCGCCAGCAGCTTGGGGGGGCCGGACGAGCAGTACTTC. Translated, it gives CASSLGGPDEQYF.

This chain uses TRBV28 with TRBJ1-5; possible D gene TRBD1, 6 bases. The V gene lost 4 bases and the J gene lost 0 bases, with 16 bases spanning the gap. Germline assignment: CDR1 MDHEN and CDR2 SYDVKM. The CDR3 has 17 amino acids. The CDR3 sequence: CASSSGGQGHSNQPQHF. The CDR3 DNA reads as TGTGCCAGCAGTTCGGGGGGGCAGGGTCATAGCAATCAGCCCCAGCATTTT.

The chain uses TRBV29-1 and TRBJ1-2; possible D gene TRBD1, 5 bases. V was clipped by 2 bases and J by 2 bases, with 15 bases between them. The V gene's germline CDR1 is SQVTM and CDR2 ANQGSEA. This CDR3 region has 15 residues. The CDR3 DNA is TGCAGCGTTGAATCCCAAGGCTCAGGGAACTATGGCTACACCTTC. Translating it yields CSVESQGSGNYGYTF.

This sequence joins TRBV4-1 and TRBJ2-3; 8 bases align to TRBD2. The CDR3 is made up of 17 amino acids. Germline V gives CDR1 MGHRA, CDR2 YSYEKL. V lost 3 bases to trimming and J lost 0 bases; unmatched junction nucleotides: 8. As DNA, the CDR3 is TGCGCCAGCAGCCAGGGGAGACTAGCGATAAGCACAGATACGCAGTATTTT. This codes for CASSQGRLAISTDTQYF.

The chain uses TRBV30 and TRBJ2-1, with D perhaps TRBD1 (7 bases). V was shortened by 4 bases and J by 6 bases, with 13 bases between the two germline ends. The germline V gene has CDR1 GTSNPN and CDR2 SVGIG (reference sequence). The CDR3 is made up of 13 amino acids. Written as DNA, the CDR3 is TGTGCCTGGACAAGGCAGGGGGGCAATGAGCAGTTCTTC. It codes for CAWTRQGGNEQFF.

V usage is TRBV19 and J usage is TRBJ2-7; 8 bases map to TRBD1. CDR3 length: 14 residues. Per the germline V gene, CDR1 is LNHDA and CDR2 is SQIVND (reference sequence). Losses at the gene ends were 6 bases for V and 3 bases for J; bases not matched to a gene: 7. CDR3 nucleotide sequence: TGTGCCAGTAGGCCAGGACAGGGAAACTACGAGCAGTACTTC. Translation: CASRPGQGNYEQYF.

The chain uses TRBV18 and TRBJ1-3; D gene ambiguous. The germline V and J ends were trimmed by 3 bases and 2 bases, with 11 bases remaining between them. This CDR3 region has 15 residues. CDR1 is KGHSH, CDR2 LQKENI, per germline. DNA of the CDR3: TGTGCCAGCTCACCTCTGGGCCGAGCTGGAAACACCATATATTTT. Amino acid sequence: CASSPLGRAGNTIYF.

This chain joins TRBV7-2 and TRBJ1-3, with 7 bases matching TRBD1. Germline loops: CDR1 SGHTA, CDR2 FQGNSA. This CDR3 contains 15 residues. Trimming took 4 bases from V and 0 from J; bases not matched to a gene: 3. The CDR3 DNA is TGTGCCAGCAGCTATGACAGGGCCTCTGGAAACACCATATATTTT. Encoded protein: CASSYDRASGNTIYF.

This clone appeared a few times. The chain employs TRBV6-6 and TRBJ1-4, with 8 bases lining up with TRBD1. V dropped 7 bases and J dropped 14; count of bases not matched to a gene: 9. The CDR3 extends over 12 amino acids. Germline V CDR1 and CDR2: MNHNY, SVGAGI (reference sequence). The CDR3, as DNA: TGTGCCAGCACACTGGGGACAGGACTCCTGTTTTTT. As protein: CASTLGTGLLFF.

The sample holds one count of this clone. The genes are TRBV14 and TRBJ2-5, with unresolved D. V lost 2 bases to trimming and J lost 0 bases, with 4 bases between them. The CDR3 is 13 amino acids. Germline V CDR1 and CDR2: SGHDN, FVKESK. The CDR3 loop is CASSQNYQETQYF. As DNA, the CDR3 is TGTGCCAGCAGCCAAAACTACCAAGAGACCCAGTACTTC.

The chain joins TRBV20-1 to TRBJ1-2; D is unclear. Trimming left V 3 bases short and J 8 bases short, with 10 bases between. Germline V gene sequence: CDR1 DFQATT, CDR2 SNEGSKA (reference sequence). The CDR3 sequence is 11 residues long. The CDR3 DNA follows: TGCAGTGCTAGTTTTGAGCGGGGCTACACCTTC. Translation: CSASFERGYTF.

The rearrangement uses TRBV18 and TRBJ1-2; 11 bases map to TRBD1. From germline, CDR1 is KGHSH and CDR2 LQKENI. Trimming cost V 6 bases and J 3 bases; bases outside gene matches: 15. The CDR3 is 18 amino acids. This CDR3 reads CASSPGQGALDFYYGYTF. CDR3 nucleotides: TGTGCCAGCTCCCCCGGACAGGGGGCGTTAGACTTTTACTATGGCTACACCTTC.

This chain joins TRBV2 and TRBJ2-3, with unresolved D. The CDR3 runs to 11 residues. Germline V gene data show CDR1 as SNHLY and CDR2 as FYNNEI. Trimming removed 6 bases at V and 5 bases at J, with 6 bases between. CDR3 nucleotides: TGTGCCAGCAGAGCGAGAGATACGCAGTATTTT. Protein: CASRARDTQYF.

V usage is TRBV29-1 and J usage is TRBJ1-2; 8 nucleotides align to TRBD1. In germline, CDR1 is SQVTM, CDR2 ANQGSEA. The CDR3 totals 17 residues. V lost 7 bases and J lost 0; bases outside the gene matches: 16. The DNA of the CDR3 is TGCAGCGCCACTTCGGTGCAGGGGGCCCAAGCTAACTATGGCTACACCTTC. This sequence encodes CSATSVQGAQANYGYTF.